The 23 T cell receptor beta chains presented below share a single source sample, sequenced in a study of blood T cell repertoires in COVID-19. Sequenced by immunoSEQ multiplex PCR; TCRdb stores in-frame clones only, minus some. In the table there are about 200,000 clones, about 90% of which are singletons. The specimen sequenced was peripheral blood. Receptors were obtained from a man aged 50-59 years with acute or convalescent COVID-19.

The chain employs TRBV19 and TRBJ1-5, with D possibly being TRBD1 (6 bases). The germline gives CDR1 LNHDA, CDR2 SQIVND (reference sequence). V shed 6 bases and J shed 4 bases, with 22 bases lying between them. The CDR3 runs 17 residues. The CDR3 region has the DNA TGTGCCAGTAGCCCCGGGGGGCGCTTGGACATAAATCAGCCCCAGCATTTT. Encoded protein: CASSPGGRLDINQPQHF.

This chain links TRBV10-3 with TRBJ1-1; 7 nucleotides line up with TRBD1. Germline V gives CDR1 ENHRY, CDR2 SYGVKD. The CDR3 is 12 residues long. V gave up 2 bases and J gave up 7 bases; unmatched junction bases: 1. The CDR3 region has the DNA TGTGCCATCAGTGAGAGGGACAGTGAAGCTTTCTTT. This encodes CAISERDSEAFF.

This chain uses TRBV7-9 with TRBJ2-5, with 8 bases matching TRBD2. V was clipped by 7 bases and J by 5 bases; unmatched bases: 6. This CDR3 region has 13 residues. CDR1 and CDR2 from the germline V gene are SEHNR and FQNEAQ (reference sequence). The CDR3 sequence is CASTPGGVETQYF. CDR3 coding DNA: TGTGCCAGCACCCCGGGAGGGGTGGAGACCCAGTACTTC.

The chain joins TRBV21-1 to TRBJ1-1. TRBV21-1 is annotated as a pseudogene. The CDR3 length is 20 residues. CDR3 loop: CASTQSMGQQQEGLGTEAFF. CDR3 in DNA: TGTGCCAGCACCCAAAGCATGGGCCAGCAACAGGAGGGGCTCGGCACTGAAGCTTTCTTT.

This clone was counted between two and nine times. The V and J genes are TRBV6-6 and TRBJ1-3, with unresolved D. Germline V gene lookup returns CDR1 MNHNY and CDR2 SVGAGI (reference sequence). The V end was cut by 0 bases, the J end by 5 bases, with 11 bases between. The CDR3 totals 15 residues. CDR3 sequence reads: CASSYSAGSRNTIYF. The CDR3 DNA reads as TGTGCCAGCAGTTACTCGGCGGGATCGCGAAACACCATATATTTT.

The CDR3 sequence is CASSLVLGQRVMNTEAFF. CDR3 bases: TGTGCCAGCAGCTTAGTACTGGGACAGCGAGTTATGAACACTGAAGCTTTCTTT. The gene calls are TRBV7-9 and TRBJ1-1, with 7 bases fitting TRBD1. Trimming at V came to 1 base and at J to 0 bases, leaving 11 bases not matched to a gene. There are 18 residues in the CDR3. Per the germline V gene, CDR1 is SEHNR and CDR2 is FQNEAQ (reference sequence).

V usage is TRBV4-2 and J usage is TRBJ1-6; no firm D call. V gave up 1 base and J gave up 3 bases, with 13 bases separating them. Germline V gene lookup returns CDR1 LGHNA and CDR2 YNFKEQ. The CDR3 has 17 amino acids. The CDR3 reads CASSQVGDGSYNSPLHF. In nucleotides, the CDR3 is TGTGCCAGCAGCCAAGTGGGTGATGGGAGCTATAATTCACCCCTCCACTTT.

The CDR3 spells CASSLSPGALYNEQFF. CDR3 nucleotides: TGTGCCAGCAGTTTATCTCCGGGAGCTTTGTACAATGAGCAGTTCTTC. V and J are TRBV27 and TRBJ2-1, with D perhaps matching TRBD2 (6 bases). The CDR3 extends over 16 amino acids. Trimming took off 0 bases at V and 4 bases at J, with 13 bases between the two ends. Germline V gene lookup returns CDR1 MNHEY and CDR2 SMNVEV (reference sequence).

J is TRBJ2-5 and V is TRBV10-2; 7 bases align to TRBD2. Trimming cost V 4 bases and J 2 bases; bases outside gene matches: 7. Looked up from germline, CDR1 is WSHSY and CDR2 is SAAADI. The CDR3 sequence is 15 residues long. The chain's CDR3 is CASSGGLTTQETQYF. The DNA for the CDR3 is TGCGCCAGCAGTGGGGGACTAACCACGCAAGAGACCCAGTACTTC.

The V call is TRBV6-1, the J call TRBJ1-5; TRBD1 aligns across 9 bases. V lost 6 bases to trimming and J lost 4 bases; unmatched junction nucleotides: 1. This CDR3 has 13 amino acids. Germline assignment: CDR1 MNHNS and CDR2 SASEGT. The CDR3 DNA sequence: TGTGCCAGCAGGGACAGGGGTAATCAGCCCCAGCATTTT. This codes for CASRDRGNQPQHF.

The V call is TRBV6-2 or TRBV6-3, the J call TRBJ2-4, with D tentatively TRBD2 (6 bases). Germline CDR1 reads MNHEY; CDR2 reads SVGEGT. Trimming shortened V by 2 bases and J by 6 bases, and 17 bases separated the two germline ends. The CDR3 extends over 16 amino acids. In DNA, the CDR3 is TGTGCCAGCAGTTACGCCGGCAGGGAGGTTGGAAACATTCAGTACTTC. Residues: CASSYAGREVGNIQYF.

V gene TRBV21-1 combines with J gene TRBJ1-2; the table assigns TRBD1, which was not confirmed against the DNA. TRBV21-1 is a listed pseudogene. This CDR3 spans 13 amino acids. DNA for the CDR3: TGTGCCAGCGTAGCAGACAGGGCCTATGGCTACACCTTC. It specifies CASVADRAYGYTF.

The chain couples TRBV21-1 to TRBJ1-4; the table's D call of TRBD1 was not tested on the DNA. TRBV21-1 corresponds to a pseudogene. The CDR3 sequence is 14 residues long. CDR3 DNA sequence: TGTGCCAGCAGCAAAGAGGGGCGAAATGAAAAACTGTTTTTT. This gives the protein CASSKEGRNEKLFF.

This clone was detected once. The chain joins TRBV5-1 to TRBJ2-2; D is perhaps TRBD2 (6 bases). Germline assignment: CDR1 SGHRS and CDR2 YFSETQ. This CDR3 spans 16 amino acids. V lost 8 bases to trimming and J lost 3 bases, with 20 bases between them. The CDR3, as DNA: TGCGCCAGGGTTATAGCGTGGGACTTCCACACCGGGGAGCTGTTTTTT. It translates to CARVIAWDFHTGELFF.

The rearrangement uses TRBV18 and TRBJ2-7; TRBD1 agrees at 9 bases. Germline V lookup: CDR1 KGHSH, CDR2 LQKENI. The CDR3 totals 13 residues. V lost 3 bases and J lost 6; bases outside the gene matches: 3. This chain's CDR3 is CASSPGQGVEQYV. In nucleotides, the CDR3 is TGTGCCAGCTCACCGGGACAGGGTGTCGAGCAGTACGTC.

The rearrangement joins TRBV5-1 to TRBJ2-3, with 12 bases fitting TRBD2. The V gene's germline CDR1 is SGHRS and CDR2 YFSETQ. Trimming cost V 0 bases and J 6 bases; bases outside gene matches: 2. This CDR3 comprises 15 residues. CDR3 amino acids: CASSLGLAGADTQYF. As DNA, the CDR3 is TGCGCCAGCAGCTTGGGACTAGCGGGAGCCGATACGCAGTATTTT.

The gene calls are TRBV6-2 or TRBV6-3 and TRBJ2-7; D perhaps matches TRBD1 (5 bases). The germline V and J ends were trimmed by 8 bases and 2 bases, with 10 bases remaining between them. CDR1 is MNHEY, CDR2 SVGEGT, per germline. There are 12 residues in the CDR3. Here the CDR3 DNA reads TGTGCCAGCGGCCAGACAGCCTACGAGCAGTACGTC. Protein: CASGQTAYEQYV.

This clone has a single count. The chain links TRBV6-5 to TRBJ2-2, with D possibly TRBD2 on 5 matching bases. Looked up from germline, CDR1 is MNHEY and CDR2 is SVGAGI. This CDR3 is built from 15 residues. V lost 7 bases to trimming and J lost 2 bases, with 14 bases between them. CDR3 coding DNA: TGTGCCAGCAAATACTCTGGACTCAACACCGGGGAGCTGTTTTTT. Its translation: CASKYSGLNTGELFF.

Note on this clone: A read error may produce the germline difference seen at one junction end. The V gene is TRBV7-2, the J gene TRBJ1-4; D is unresolved. The CDR3 consists of 16 residues. Germline-derived CDR1 and CDR2 are SGHTA and FQGNSA. Here the CDR3 DNA reads TGTGCCAGCAGCCATGGCGTGCGCGGGGTTACGGGAAAAACTGTTTTT. Its protein product is CASSHGVRGVTGKTVF.

The chain combines TRBV15 with TRBJ2-5, with D perhaps TRBD2 (5 bases). Germline V gene sequence: CDR1 LNHNV, CDR2 YYDKDF (reference sequence). V was pared by 5 bases and J by 1 base, with 11 bases between. This CDR3 contains 14 residues. The CDR3 spells CATSSSGIQETQYF. The DNA of the CDR3 is TGTGCCACCAGCTCTTCGGGGATCCAAGAGACCCAGTACTTC.

The chain joins TRBV2 to TRBJ2-5; 11 nucleotides line up with TRBD2. CDR3 length equals 15 residues. Germline loops: CDR1 SNHLY, CDR2 FYNNEI. After removal of 6 bases from V and 4 bases from J, the junction contained 7 bases not matched to a gene. The CDR3 bases are TGTGCCAGCAGCCCCACTAGCGGGAGAGGAGAGACCCAGTACTTC. As protein: CASSPTSGRGETQYF. The complete variable domain, with remaining parts taken from reference TRBV2 and TRBJ2-5, reads EPEVTQTPSHQVTQMGQEVILRCVPISNHLYFYWYRQILGQKVEFLVSFYNNEISEKSEIFDDQFSVERPDGSNFTLKIRSTKLEDSAMYFCASSPTSGRGETQYFGPGTRLLVL.

The chain links TRBV2 to TRBJ2-3, with TRBD1 matching over 9 bases. CDR1 and CDR2 (germline): SNHLY, FYNNEI. The CDR3 runs to 14 residues. The V and J ends lost 7 bases and 5 bases, in that order; junction bases with no gene match: 7. CDR3 in DNA: TGTGCCAGCACGGACAGGGGTGTGATAGATACGCAGTATTTT. Translated: CASTDRGVIDTQYF.

The chain joins TRBV11-2 to TRBJ1-6, with 7 bases identical to TRBD1. The CDR3 spans 15 residues. The germline CDR1 and CDR2 sequences are SGHAT and FQNNGV. After removal of 2 bases from V and 10 bases from J, the junction contained 8 bases not matched to a gene. The CDR3 spells CASSLSTGLRSPLHF. DNA of the CDR3: TGTGCCAGCAGCTTATCGACAGGGTTGAGATCACCCCTCCACTTT.